One and the same sample provided the 17 T cell receptor beta chains below, sequenced in a study of cytomegalovirus exposure and HLA in healthy donors. PCR used 60 Vbeta primers and 13 Jbeta primers. Clones were sequenced by immunoSEQ multiplex PCR, and TCRdb holds only the in-frame ones, with some missing. Here the sample spans roughly 120,000 clones, roughly 83% being singletons. Input material: PBMCs. These receptors were collected from a man aged 18 to 29 in good health and CMV-seronegative.

The rearrangement joins TRBV5-8 to TRBJ2-4, with D possibly matching TRBD1 (5 bases). This CDR3 has 17 residues. The germline V gene encodes CDR1 SGHTS and CDR2 YDEGEE. The V gene lost 7 bases and the J gene lost 0 bases, with 20 bases spanning the gap. CDR3 amino acids: CASGRAGWSIAKNIQYF. The DNA for the CDR3 is TGTGCCAGCGGTAGGGCAGGGTGGTCCATAGCCAAAAACATTCAGTACTTC.

The chain carries TRBV6-6 and TRBJ1-2, with 10 positions matching TRBD1. Germline V gene data show CDR1 as MNHNY and CDR2 as SVGAGI (reference sequence). Trimming removed 10 bases from V and 8 bases from J; junction bases left unmatched: 7. The CDR3 length is 12 residues. The CDR3 DNA follows: TGTGCCACCTTGACAGGGGGCCAAGGCTACACCTTC. This codes for CATLTGGQGYTF.

The chain joins TRBV2 to TRBJ2-1, with a possible D match to TRBD2 (5 bases). Per the germline V gene, CDR1 is SNHLY and CDR2 is FYNNEI. The V end lost 6 bases, the J end lost 9 bases, and 9 bases lay between the germline ends. The CDR3 covers 11 residues. In nucleotides, the CDR3 is TGTGCCAGCAGAGTAGCGCGTGAGCAGTTCTTC. This gives the protein CASRVAREQFF.

V and J are TRBV6-5 and TRBJ2-5, with D possibly being TRBD1 (6 bases). V dropped 6 bases and J dropped 5 bases, with 16 bases sitting between them. The CDR3 contains 14 residues. Germline lookup yields CDR1 MNHEY and CDR2 SVGAGI. This chain's CDR3 is CASRDRQEGETQYF. CDR3 nucleotides: TGTGCCAGCAGGGATAGACAGGAAGGGGAGACCCAGTACTTC.

This clone was detected only a few times. CDR3 coding DNA: TGCGCCAGCAGCACTAGCGGGATAGGCGAGCAGTACTTC. It encodes CASSTSGIGEQYF. The J gene is TRBJ2-7, the V gene TRBV5-1, with 10 positions matching TRBD2. V lost 4 bases to trimming and J lost 6 bases; unmatched junction nucleotides: 4. Germline CDR1 reads SGHRS; CDR2 reads YFSETQ. The CDR3 is 13 residues long.

V and J are TRBV2 and TRBJ1-2, with a possible D match to TRBD1 (6 bases). Trimming cost V 7 bases and J 8 bases, with 14 bases left between them. This CDR3 is 12 amino acids long. CDR1 is SNHLY, CDR2 FYNNEI, per germline. The CDR3 DNA reads as TGTGCCAGCATCATTCAGGGGTCCGGCTACACCTTC. It is translated as CASIIQGSGYTF.

This clone occurred once. At one end, the junction sequence differs from germline, possibly due to a read error. The rearrangement uses TRBV7-9 and TRBJ2-7, with 8 bases that match TRBD1. There are 16 residues in the CDR3. Germline-derived CDR1 and CDR2 are SEHNR and FQNEAQ (reference sequence). CDR3 sequence (DNA): TGTTCCAGCAGCCTTGGGGAATGGACAGGGACGGACGAGCAGTACTTC. The encoded protein is CSSSLGEWTGTDEQYF.

This clone has just a few counts. The V call is TRBV29-1, the J call TRBJ2-7, with TRBD1 as a possible D gene (6 bases). Trimming took off 2 bases at V and 5 bases at J, with 13 bases between the two ends. Germline assignment: CDR1 SQVTM and CDR2 ANQGSEA. This CDR3 comprises 13 residues. CDR3 protein: CSVETRGLNEQYF. The CDR3 DNA reads TGCAGCGTTGAAACCAGGGGTTTGAACGAGCAGTACTTC.

The rearrangement joins TRBV7-2 to TRBJ2-2; maybe TRBD1 (6 bases). The CDR3 covers 16 residues. Per the germline V gene, CDR1 is SGHTA and CDR2 is FQGNSA. V was clipped by 5 bases and J by 10 bases, with 23 bases between them. DNA of the CDR3: TGTGCCAGCAGCCCAAGGGGGATGCAGGCCTCCGTGGAGCTGTTTTTT. This sequence encodes CASSPRGMQASVELFF. The whole variable domain, filled in from reference TRBV7-2 and TRBJ2-2, reads GAGVSQSPSNKVTEKGKDVELRCDPISGHTALYWYRQSLGQGLEFLIYFQGNSAPDKSGLPSDRFSAERTGGSVSTLTIQRTQQEDSAVYLCASSPRGMQASVELFFGEGSRLTVL.

The chain links TRBV30 to TRBJ2-6; D gene uncertain. CDR3 size: 13 residues. The V and J ends lost 3 bases and 4 bases respectively, with 7 bases between them. Germline V gene data show CDR1 as GTSNPN and CDR2 as SVGIG (reference sequence). The CDR3, as DNA: TGTGCCTGGAGGAGTGCGGGGGCCAACGTCCTGACTTTC. This encodes CAWRSAGANVLTF.

The rearrangement uses TRBV7-9 and TRBJ2-1; 11 bases are a match to TRBD1. The V gene end was trimmed by 6 bases and the J gene end by 8 bases; junction bases not matched to a gene: 6. This CDR3 contains 14 residues. Per germline, CDR1 SEHNR and CDR2 FQNEAQ (reference sequence). In DNA, the CDR3 is TGTGCCAGCAGGTCCGGGACAGGGGGGGATGAGCAGTTCTTC. Translating gives CASRSGTGGDEQFF.

Here the CDR3 DNA reads TGTGCCAGCAGTGAAGCGACAGACCCCTGCGAGCAGTACGTC. It codes for CASSEATDPCEQYV. The chain employs TRBV2 and TRBJ2-7, with TRBD1 as a possible D gene (5 bases). V was trimmed by 0 bases and J by 6 bases, leaving 12 bases between them. CDR1 is SNHLY and CDR2 is FYNNEI in the germline V gene. The CDR3 spans 14 residues.

The chain combines TRBV4-2 with TRBJ2-1, with 8 bases aligning to TRBD2. J gave up 4 bases and V 7 bases, and 3 bases lay outside the gene matches. The length of the CDR3 is 13 residues. The germline gives CDR1 LGHNA, CDR2 YNFKEQ. The CDR3 coding sequence is TGTGCCAGCAAAGCGGGAGCTTACAATGAGCAGTTCTTC. Translated, it gives CASKAGAYNEQFF.

The gene calls are TRBV19 and TRBJ1-2; the D gene is possibly TRBD1 (5 bases). CDR3 length equals 12 residues. The germline V and J ends were trimmed by 6 bases and 4 bases, with 9 bases remaining between them. Germline CDR1 is LNHDA and CDR2 is SQIVND (reference sequence). CDR3 nucleotides: TGTGCCAGTAGCAATGGGGCCTATGGCTACACCTTC. Translated, it gives CASSNGAYGYTF.

V is TRBV7-9 and J is TRBJ2-7; 10 bases line up with TRBD1. The junction had 9 bases not matched to a gene; V was cut back by 5 bases and J by 5 bases. The CDR3 extends over 15 amino acids. Looked up from germline, CDR1 is SEHNR and CDR2 is FQNEAQ (reference sequence). Here the CDR3 DNA reads TGTGCCAGCAGCCCGACCGGGACAGGGGTCCACGAGCAGTACTTC. Translating it yields CASSPTGTGVHEQYF.

The chain employs TRBV6-5 and TRBJ2-1; possible D gene TRBD1, 6 bases. This CDR3 has 13 amino acids. CDR1 and CDR2 from the germline V gene are MNHEY and SVGAGI. V was pared by 5 bases and J by 9 bases, with 14 bases between. In DNA form, the CDR3 reads TGTGCCAGCAGTCCCAACCTCAGGGGTGAGCAGTTCTTC. This gives the protein CASSPNLRGEQFF.

This chain joins TRBV29-1 and TRBJ1-2, with D possibly TRBD1 on 5 matching bases. The CDR3 contains 15 residues. Germline V gene sequence: CDR1 SQVTM, CDR2 ANQGSEA. With 6 bases removed from V and 4 bases from J, the gap between germline ends came to 21 bases. DNA for the CDR3: TGCAGCGTCCAAGTCCAGGGAATGAGGATCTATGGCTACACCTTC. Its protein product is CSVQVQGMRIYGYTF.